These 21 T cell receptor beta chains originate from one sample sequenced in a study of CD8 T cells in ankylosing spondylitis (dated by TCRdb to about 2017). The method behind the library was 5' RACE. Sequencing was performed on an Illumina MiSeq. TCRdb applied fastp at Q25 and MiXCR to the public reads, then kept only in-frame beta chains. Rows are unified per CDR3 protein, each entry keeping the most common DNA and genes. For this sample there are 25,000 to 30,000 distinct CDR3 sequences; approximately 7.9% appear just once. Around 30% of the sample belongs to the ten largest clones. The sample comprised blood. These receptors originate from a male donor with ankylosing spondylitis or in good health (not recorded which).

This clonotype was counted only a few times. The chain uses TRBV4-3 and TRBJ1-1, with D maybe TRBD1 (6 bases). In germline, CDR1 is LGHNA, CDR2 YSLEER. There are 15 residues in the CDR3. V lost 1 base and J 5 bases, leaving 14 bases between the germline ends. The CDR3 spells CASSQGVRGRTEAFF. The CDR3 DNA reads TGCGCCAGCAGCCAAGGGGTCAGGGGACGGACTGAAGCTTTCTTT.

V usage is TRBV29-1 and J usage is TRBJ2-1; TRBD2 matches 8 bases. Germline assignment: CDR1 SQVTM and CDR2 ANQGSEA. After removal of 7 bases from V and 9 bases from J, the junction contained 14 bases not matched to a gene. This CDR3 has 14 residues. CDR3 nucleotide sequence: TGCAGCGCTCGGGGGGCTAGCGGGTTTGGTGAGCAGTTCTTC. Protein: CSARGASGFGEQFF.

This clonotype was counted ten times or more. The chain has TRBV3-1 and TRBJ1-4; D not resolved. The CDR3 spans 16 residues. Germline lookup yields CDR1 LGHDT and CDR2 YNNKEL (reference sequence). V was pared by 4 bases and J by 0 bases, with 12 bases between. CDR3 sequence: CASSRPGPATNEKLFF. CDR3 nucleotides: TGTGCCAGCAGCCGACCGGGCCCTGCAACTAATGAAAAACTGTTTTTT.

This clonotype was seen many times. The J gene is TRBJ2-1, the V gene TRBV20-1, with 9 bases aligning to TRBD2. Germline CDR1 and CDR2: DFQATT and SNEGSKA (reference sequence). The CDR3 runs 14 residues. The J segment lost 6 bases and the V segment lost 1 base, leaving 4 bases of the junction unmatched. CDR3 bases: TGCAGTGCTAGAGGCGGACTAGCGAGCAATGAGCAGTTCTTC. Amino acids: CSARGGLASNEQFF.

This clonotype was recorded a few times. The chain uses TRBV28 and TRBJ2-7; D unclear. The CDR3 loop spans 11 amino acids. V was clipped by 6 bases and J by 7 bases, with 10 bases between them. CDR1 is MDHEN and CDR2 is SYDVKM in the germline V gene. The DNA for the CDR3 is TGTGCCAGCAGCTTAGTGGGTGAGCAGTACTTC. Translated, it gives CASSLVGEQYF.

The chain employs TRBV9 and TRBJ2-1, with D perhaps matching TRBD1 (7 bases). CDR1 SGDLS and CDR2 YYNGEE come from the germline V gene. This CDR3 region has 19 residues. The V end was cut by 3 bases, the J end by 0 bases, with 22 bases between. This CDR3 reads CASSEGAKRAGHSYNEQFF. CDR3 in DNA: TGTGCCAGCAGCGAGGGGGCTAAGCGGGCAGGGCACTCCTACAATGAGCAGTTCTTC.

The table lists this clonotype with many counts. The chain recombines TRBV27 with TRBJ1-4; TRBD1 matches 7 bases. The CDR3 loop spans 13 amino acids. The germline gives CDR1 MNHEY, CDR2 SMNVEV (reference sequence). Trimming took 5 bases from V and 10 from J; bases not matched to a gene: 7. CDR3 coding DNA: TGTGCCAGCAGTCCGCGACAGGGTAGAAAACTGTTTTTT. It codes for CASSPRQGRKLFF.

The chain combines TRBV12-3 or TRBV12-4 with TRBJ2-7, with unresolved D. Trimming removed 2 bases at V and 3 bases at J, with 5 bases between. The CDR3 length is 12 residues. CDR3 DNA: TGTGCCAGCAGTTTAAAAGTCTACGAGCAGTACTTC. Its protein product is CASSLKVYEQYF.

This clonotype was found a few times. The chain carries TRBV29-1 and TRBJ2-7; D call uncertain. Germline lookup yields CDR1 SQVTM and CDR2 ANQGSEA. Trimming left V 5 bases short and J 2 bases short, with 7 bases between. CDR3 length equals 11 residues. Here the CDR3 DNA reads TGCAGCGTTCTTTTTACCTACGAGCAGTACTTC. Translated, it gives CSVLFTYEQYF.

In its sample, this clonotype was seen a few times. The rearrangement uses TRBV12-5 and TRBJ2-5; a weak D match, TRBD2 (6 bases). V was cut by 6 bases and J by 5 bases, with 13 bases left in between. The CDR3 has 13 amino acids. The germline V gene encodes CDR1 LGHNT and CDR2 FRNRAP. Written as DNA, the CDR3 is TGTGCTAGTGGCCTGGGGGGTATGGAGACCCAGTACTTC. Translation: CASGLGGMETQYF.

The chain joins TRBV7-3 to TRBJ1-1; maybe TRBD1 (5 bases). Trimming stripped 6 bases from V and 3 bases from J, with 11 bases between. The germline CDR1 and CDR2 sequences are SGHTA and FQGTGA. This CDR3 is 13 amino acids long. DNA for the CDR3: TGTGCCAGCAGGTCCGGGACTCACACTGAAGCTTTCTTT. This encodes CASRSGTHTEAFF.

CDR3 residues: CASSPGEAGHGYEQYF. CDR3 DNA sequence: TGCGCCAGCAGCCCGGGAGAAGCGGGCCATGGCTACGAGCAGTACTTC. The rearrangement joins TRBV5-1 to TRBJ2-7; a possible D gene is TRBD2 (6 bases). The CDR3 runs to 16 residues. Per germline, CDR1 SGHRS and CDR2 YFSETQ. V lost 4 bases to trimming and J lost 3 bases, with 20 bases between them.

This clonotype was detected only a few times. CDR3 sequence: CASSPDGGQGWYEQYF. DNA of the CDR3: TGCGCCAGCAGCCCGGATGGGGGACAGGGATGGTACGAGCAGTACTTC. The J gene is TRBJ2-7, the V gene TRBV5-1; 9 nucleotides align to TRBD1. Germline V gives CDR1 SGHRS, CDR2 YFSETQ. The V gene end was trimmed by 4 bases and the J gene end by 4 bases; junction bases not matched to a gene: 12. This CDR3 has 16 amino acids.

This clonotype was found many times. This chain joins TRBV7-2 and TRBJ2-3; 7 bases map to TRBD1. V lost 5 bases and J lost 3; bases outside the gene matches: 8. Germline V CDR1 and CDR2: SGHTA, FQGNSA. The CDR3 is 15 amino acids. CDR3 in amino acids: CASSHRQGRTDTQYF. CDR3 nucleotide sequence: TGTGCCAGCAGCCATCGACAGGGTCGGACAGATACGCAGTATTTT.

This clonotype is termed medium-sized. The V gene is TRBV3-1, the J gene TRBJ2-5, with D hard to call. The germline CDR1 and CDR2 sequences are LGHDT and YNNKEL (reference sequence). This CDR3 region has 15 residues. Trimming removed 0 bases from V and 2 bases from J, with 10 bases in between. Here the CDR3 DNA reads TGTGCCAGCAGCCAAGATCTGCGACGTCAAGAGACCCAGTACTTC. Residues: CASSQDLRRQETQYF.

This clonotype was seen more than once but under ten times. V usage is TRBV6-5 and J usage is TRBJ2-1, with D tentatively TRBD2 (5 bases). The CDR3 has 14 residues. Germline lookup yields CDR1 MNHEY and CDR2 SVGAGI. Trimming removed 8 bases at V and 6 bases at J, with 17 bases between. CDR3 loop: CASWRDYQANEQFF. Here the CDR3 DNA reads TGTGCCAGCTGGCGAGACTACCAAGCCAATGAGCAGTTCTTC.

This clonotype was found many times. The gene calls are TRBV7-6 and TRBJ2-2; D gene uncertain. In germline, CDR1 is SGHVS, CDR2 FNYEAQ. V lost 2 bases to trimming and J lost 2 bases, with 3 bases between them. CDR3 length equals 13 residues. Here the CDR3 reads CASSLTNTGELFF. CDR3 bases: TGTGCCAGCAGCTTAACAAACACCGGGGAGCTGTTTTTT.

The sample holds a few counts of this clonotype. This sequence joins TRBV7-9 and TRBJ2-1; 8 bases match TRBD2. With 5 bases clipped from V and 0 bases from J, the junction kept 18 bases outside the gene matches. CDR3 size: 20 residues. Germline V lookup: CDR1 SEHNR, CDR2 FQNEAQ (reference sequence). CDR3: CASSGTRLAGGPSSYNEQFF. The CDR3 DNA is TGTGCCAGCAGCGGAACCCGACTGGCGGGGGGCCCGAGCTCCTACAATGAGCAGTTCTTC.

The sample holds many counts of this clonotype. This CDR3 is CASKQTPFYTGELFF. For the CDR3, the DNA is TGTGCCAGCAAACAGACTCCCTTTTACACCGGGGAGCTGTTTTTT. The V gene is TRBV4-2, the J gene TRBJ2-2; D uncertain. From germline, CDR1 is LGHNA and CDR2 YNFKEQ. This CDR3 has 15 amino acids. Trimming removed 7 bases at V and 3 bases at J, with 15 bases between.

At least ten counts were recorded for this clonotype. This chain connects TRBV10-3 to TRBJ2-7; the D is unclear. The germline CDR1 and CDR2 sequences are ENHRY and SYGVKD. This CDR3 contains 11 residues. The ends were cut back, 0 bases at V and 6 bases at J, with 3 bases in the middle. CDR3 in DNA: TGTGCCATCAGTGAGTCGGGCGAGCAGTACTTC. It yields the protein CAISESGEQYF.

The chain combines TRBV6-6 with TRBJ2-3, with D perhaps matching TRBD1 (5 bases). This CDR3 is built from 16 residues. V lost 4 bases to trimming and J lost 0 bases, with 14 bases between them. Germline CDR1 is MNHNY and CDR2 is SVGAGI (reference sequence). CDR3 nucleotides: TGTGCCAGCAGTTTACATCCAGGGTCTAGCACAGATACGCAGTATTTT. Protein sequence: CASSLHPGSSTDTQYF.